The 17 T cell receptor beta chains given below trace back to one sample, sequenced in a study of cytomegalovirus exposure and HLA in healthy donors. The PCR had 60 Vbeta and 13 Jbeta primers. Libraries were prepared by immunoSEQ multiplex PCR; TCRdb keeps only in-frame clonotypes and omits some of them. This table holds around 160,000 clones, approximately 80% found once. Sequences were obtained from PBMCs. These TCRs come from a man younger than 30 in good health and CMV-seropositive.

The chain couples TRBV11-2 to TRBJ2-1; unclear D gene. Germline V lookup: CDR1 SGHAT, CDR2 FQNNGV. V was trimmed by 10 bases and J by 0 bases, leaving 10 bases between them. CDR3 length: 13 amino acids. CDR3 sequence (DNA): TGTGCCACACAAATAAGCTCCTACAATGAGCAGTTCTTC. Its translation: CATQISSYNEQFF. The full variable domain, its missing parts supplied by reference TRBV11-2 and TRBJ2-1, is EAGVAQSPRYKIIEKRQSVAFWCNPISGHATLYWYQQILGQGPKLLIQFQNNGVVDDSQLPKDRFSAERLKGVDSTLKIQPAKLEDSAVYLCATQISSYNEQFFGPGTRLTVL.

CDR3 sequence reads: CASSVGSSGQRNEQYF. CDR3 in DNA: TGTGCCAGCAGCGTAGGGAGTTCAGGGCAAAGGAACGAGCAGTACTTC. The rearrangement joins TRBV9 to TRBJ2-7; possibly TRBD1 for D (5 bases). The CDR3 runs 16 residues. The germline V gene encodes CDR1 SGDLS and CDR2 YYNGEE. Trimming stripped 0 bases from V and 5 bases from J, with 18 bases between.

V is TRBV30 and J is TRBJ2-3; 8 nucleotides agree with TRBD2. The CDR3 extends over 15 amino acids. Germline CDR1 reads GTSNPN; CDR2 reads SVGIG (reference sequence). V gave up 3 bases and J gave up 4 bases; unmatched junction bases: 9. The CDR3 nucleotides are TGTGCCTGGAGGGGGGGACTAGGCGTGGCAGATACGCAGTATTTT. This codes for CAWRGGLGVADTQYF.

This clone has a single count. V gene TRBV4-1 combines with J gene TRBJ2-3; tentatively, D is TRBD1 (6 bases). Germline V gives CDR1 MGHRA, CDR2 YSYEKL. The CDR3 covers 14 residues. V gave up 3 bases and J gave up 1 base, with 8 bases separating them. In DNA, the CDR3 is TGCGCCAGCAGCCAGGGGGCTGGCACAGATACGCAGTATTTT. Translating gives CASSQGAGTDTQYF.

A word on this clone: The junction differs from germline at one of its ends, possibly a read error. CDR3 loop: CVSSSQGNEQFF. The CDR3 coding sequence is TGTGTCAGCAGCTCCCAGGGCAATGAGCAGTTCTTC. The genes are TRBV7-3 and TRBJ2-1; TRBD1 is a possible D gene (5 bases). The CDR3 runs 12 residues. CDR1 is SGHTA and CDR2 is FQGTGA in the germline V gene.

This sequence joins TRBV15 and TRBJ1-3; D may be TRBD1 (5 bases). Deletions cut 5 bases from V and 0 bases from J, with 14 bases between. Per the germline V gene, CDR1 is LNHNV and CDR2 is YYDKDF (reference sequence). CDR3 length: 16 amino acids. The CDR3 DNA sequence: TGTGCCACCAGCCTGGGGACTTTCAGCTCTGGAAACACCATATATTTT. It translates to CATSLGTFSSGNTIYF.

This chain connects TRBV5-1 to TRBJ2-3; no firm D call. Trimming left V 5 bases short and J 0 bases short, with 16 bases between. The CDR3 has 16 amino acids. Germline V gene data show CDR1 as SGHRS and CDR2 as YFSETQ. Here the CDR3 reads CASSKHSLSSTDTQYF. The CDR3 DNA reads TGCGCCAGCAGTAAGCACAGTCTCTCTAGCACAGATACGCAGTATTTT.

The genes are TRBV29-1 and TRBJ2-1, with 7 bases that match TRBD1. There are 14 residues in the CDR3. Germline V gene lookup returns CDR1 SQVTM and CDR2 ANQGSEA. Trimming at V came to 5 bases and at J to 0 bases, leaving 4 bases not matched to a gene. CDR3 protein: CSVYGTVSYNEQFF. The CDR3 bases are TGCAGCGTTTATGGGACAGTCTCCTACAATGAGCAGTTCTTC.

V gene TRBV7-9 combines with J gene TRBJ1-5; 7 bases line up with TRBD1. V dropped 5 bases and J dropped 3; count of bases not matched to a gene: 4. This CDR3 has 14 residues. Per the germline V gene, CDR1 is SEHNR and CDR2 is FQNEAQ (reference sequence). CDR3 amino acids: CASSPDRANQPQHF. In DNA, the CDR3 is TGTGCCAGCAGCCCTGACAGGGCCAATCAGCCCCAGCATTTT.

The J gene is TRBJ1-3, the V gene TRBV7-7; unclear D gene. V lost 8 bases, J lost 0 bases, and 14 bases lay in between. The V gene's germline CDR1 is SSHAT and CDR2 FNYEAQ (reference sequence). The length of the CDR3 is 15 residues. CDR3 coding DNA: TGTGCCAGCCCCACCAGGCGAGTCTCTGGAAACACCATATATTTT. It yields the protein CASPTRRVSGNTIYF. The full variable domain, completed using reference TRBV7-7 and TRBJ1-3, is GAGVSQSPRYKVTKRGQDVTLRCDPISSHATLYWYQQALGQGPEFLTYFNYEAQPDKSGLPSDRFSAERPEGSISTLTIQRTEQRDSAMYRCASPTRRVSGNTIYFGEGSWLTVV.

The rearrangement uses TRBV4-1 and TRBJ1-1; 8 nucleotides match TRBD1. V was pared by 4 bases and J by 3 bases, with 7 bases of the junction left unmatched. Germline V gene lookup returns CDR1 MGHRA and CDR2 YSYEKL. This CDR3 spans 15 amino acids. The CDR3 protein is CASSPGQGADTEAFF. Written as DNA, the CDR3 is TGCGCCAGCAGCCCAGGACAGGGAGCGGACACTGAAGCTTTCTTT.

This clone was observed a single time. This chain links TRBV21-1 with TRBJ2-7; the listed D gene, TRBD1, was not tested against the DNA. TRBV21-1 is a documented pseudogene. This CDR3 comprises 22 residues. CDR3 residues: CASFDEGTTRILSGQGAYEQYF. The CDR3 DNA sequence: TGTGCCAGCTTTGACGAAGGCACCACGAGGATTCTATCGGGACAGGGGGCCTACGAGCAGTACTTC.

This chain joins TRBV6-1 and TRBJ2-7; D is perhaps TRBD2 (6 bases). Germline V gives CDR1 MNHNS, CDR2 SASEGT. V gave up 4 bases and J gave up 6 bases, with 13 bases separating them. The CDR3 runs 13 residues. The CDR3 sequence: CASSVPTGVEQYF. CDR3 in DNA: TGTGCCAGCAGTGTGCCTACGGGGGTCGAGCAGTACTTC.

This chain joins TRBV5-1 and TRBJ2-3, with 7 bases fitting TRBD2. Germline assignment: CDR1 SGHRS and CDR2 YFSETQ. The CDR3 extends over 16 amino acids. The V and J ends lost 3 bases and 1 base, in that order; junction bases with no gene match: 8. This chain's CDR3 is CASSWGQLAGTDTQYF. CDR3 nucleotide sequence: TGCGCCAGCAGCTGGGGTCAGCTAGCGGGCACAGATACGCAGTATTTT.

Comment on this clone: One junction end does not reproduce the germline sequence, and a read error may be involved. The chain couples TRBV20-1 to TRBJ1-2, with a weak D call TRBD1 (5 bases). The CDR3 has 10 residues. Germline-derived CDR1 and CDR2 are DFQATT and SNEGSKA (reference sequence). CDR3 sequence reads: CSANTGLPNF. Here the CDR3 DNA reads TGCAGTGCTAATACGGGACTACCCAACTTC.

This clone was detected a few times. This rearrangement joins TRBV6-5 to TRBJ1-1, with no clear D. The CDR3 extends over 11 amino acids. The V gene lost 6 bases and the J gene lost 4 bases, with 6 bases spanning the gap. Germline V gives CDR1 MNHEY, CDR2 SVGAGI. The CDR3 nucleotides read TGTGCCAGCAGCCAATTCACTGAAGCTTTCTTT. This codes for CASSQFTEAFF.

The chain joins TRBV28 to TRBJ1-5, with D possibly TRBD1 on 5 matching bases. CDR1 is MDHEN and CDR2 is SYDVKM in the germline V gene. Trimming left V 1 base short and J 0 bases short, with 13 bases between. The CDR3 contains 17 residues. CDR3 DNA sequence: TGTGCCAGCAGTTTATCAGGTGGGGCCCTTAGCAATCAGCCCCAGCATTTT. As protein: CASSLSGGALSNQPQHF.